The sequence of this T cell receptor beta chain was determined in a study of long-term antiretroviral therapy in people with HIV. On the study more broadly: First collections came about a decade before the 2015 immediate-ART recommendation. Study-wide findings and caveats: Within the repertoire, clones expanded before ART were dominant at all time points.

Runs used v3.0 of the immunoSEQ assay and were done at survey level. Sequencing aimed to cover roughly 40,000-50,000 T-cell genomes per sample. This table comes from immunoSEQ multiplex PCR, and its TCRdb copy is limited to in-frame clones, with some not included. The sample has under 20,000 clones; roughly nine tenths are singletons. The V end lost 1 base, the J end lost 1 base, and 11 bases lay between the germline ends. CDR3 length equals 15 residues. Germline V CDR1 and CDR2: MNHNS, SASEGT. On this clone: The antigen is unknown.

This material consisted of unsorted PBMCs, taken 4.2 years after starting antiretroviral therapy. The TCR sequence derives from a man aged 50 to 59 with HIV. This chain uses TRBV6-1 with TRBJ2-7, with D maybe TRBD2 (5 bases). The CDR3 coding sequence is TGTGCCAGCAGTGAAGGCGGGTCGGTTTCCTACGAGCAGTACTTC. Amino acid sequence: CASSEGGSVSYEQYF.